Listed here are 3 T cell receptor beta chains from one sample, sequenced in a study of blood T cell repertoires in COVID-19. Here immunoSEQ multiplex PCR was the method, and the copy in TCRdb shows in-frame clones only, minus some. Among about 300,000 clones listed, about 85% were seen once. Source material: PBMCs or T cells enriched from blood (not recorded which). These receptors were obtained from a woman aged 25-40 years who had recovered from COVID-19.

This clone was recorded once. The rearrangement joins TRBV20-1 to TRBJ2-7; 9 bases are a match to TRBD2. The CDR3 totals 13 residues. Germline CDR1 reads DFQATT; CDR2 reads SNEGSKA (reference sequence). After removal of 3 bases from V and 4 bases from J, the junction contained 4 bases not matched to a gene. The CDR3 region has the DNA TGCAGTGCTAGTCGCGGGGGGGCTTACGAGCAGTACTTC. Residues: CSASRGGAYEQYF.

V and J are TRBV14 and TRBJ1-6; no reliable D call. Between the trimmed V and J ends, which lost 2 bases and 7 bases, there was a span of 9 bases. CDR1 is SGHDN and CDR2 is FVKESK in the germline V gene. The CDR3 extends over 14 amino acids. Here the CDR3 reads CASSQRAGNSPLHF. The CDR3 DNA reads as TGTGCCAGCAGCCAACGCGCGGGAAATTCACCCCTCCACTTT.

V gene TRBV7-9 combines with J gene TRBJ2-7, with D possibly TRBD2 on 6 matching bases. The CDR3 extends over 14 amino acids. Trimming cost V 2 bases and J 4 bases, with 12 bases left between them. CDR1 is SEHNR and CDR2 is FQNEAQ in the germline V gene (reference sequence). The CDR3 loop is CASSLYPGTYEQYF. The DNA of the CDR3 is TGTGCCAGCAGCTTATACCCGGGGACTTACGAGCAGTACTTC.